The rows below give T cell receptor beta chains drawn from one sample of a study of T cell responses to AZD1222 COVID-19 vaccine. Sequencing was performed with immunoSEQ multiplex PCR; in TCRdb, only in-frame clones are kept and a portion is missing. Here the sample spans about 120,000 clones, about 90% being singletons. Specimen: peripheral blood, collected on day 0 of AZD1222 vaccination. These receptors all come from an adult in good health. Each CDR3 is given without its conserved first and last residue. The order of the fields is V gene, D gene, CDR3 length, CDR3 protein. The D gene is left open where the match is weak.

TRBV28 | TRBD1 | 13 | ASSLGGQTGNTIY
TRBV28 | TRBD1 | 11 | ASNRTGVYGYT
TRBV27 | - | 13 | ASSLEPKIVGEQY
TRBV7-2 | - | 11 | ASSRQTEGPQH
TRBV21-1 | - | 16 | ASSAWGGPLPVNTEAF
TRBV20-1 | - | 11 | SASLSGTGELF
TRBV6-5 | - | 11 | ASRRGANYGYT
TRBV6-5 | - | 11 | ASGRTVTYEQY
TRBV29-1 | - | 13 | SVVGGEGQAAEQY
TRBV30 | TRBD1 | 13 | AWSGPGQGKNIQY
TRBV7-9 | - | 14 | ASSLGTLWRTDTQY
TRBV6-1 | - | 12 | ASSELLGESPLH
TRBV30 | TRBD1 | 11 | AWSGDSYNEQF
TRBV19 | - | 10 | ATTEEACEQY
TRBV11-2 | - | 11 | ASSLIPADTQY
TRBV15 | - | 13 | ATSREVRAPTSQY
TRBV7-6 | TRBD1 | 13 | ASSPGQGPNEKLF
TRBV5-1 | TRBD2 | 13 | ASSARLAGLYEQY
TRBV24-1 | - | 14 | ATSDLPPGLGKGYT
TRBV27 | TRBD1 | 16 | ASSRTGGFGVGNSPLH
TRBV24-1 | TRBD1 | 17 | ATSDLHPTLTGLGYEQY
TRBV9 | TRBD2 | 12 | ASSGRLAPETQY
TRBV7-3 | - | 12 | ASSPGSYNSPLH
TRBV19 | - | 13 | ASSSRLYSYNEQF
TRBV7-2 | - | 14 | ASSLGGSRGPSLAF
TRBV11-2 | - | 14 | ASSLQGFTNTGELF
TRBV29-1 | - | 9 | SPSKGETQY
TRBV7-8 | TRBD2 | 14 | ASSSLAGPVFNEQF
TRBV30 | - | 12 | AWRGAATNEKLF
TRBV2 | - | 8 | ASSESILD
TRBV2 | - | 13 | ASSEDAGGTDTQY
TRBV7-9 | TRBD2 | 12 | ASSLAGPDWEQY
TRBV12-5 | - | 9 | ASGSTVAAF
TRBV5-6 | - | 12 | ASSGGPGSEGYT
TRBV6-5 | - | 12 | ASSLGDVSYEQY
TRBV7-3 | - | 11 | ASGREGDTEAF
TRBV10-3 | - | 13 | AISAGTLVTYEQY
TRBV6-4 | - | 12 | ASSRYPGAGELF
TRBV6-5 | TRBD2 | 11 | ASSRDYSYEQY
TRBV6-1 | - | 15 | ASSEEGFLGTKNIQY
TRBV29-1 | - | 11 | SVERGVNTEAF
TRBV5-1 | - | 11 | ASSLEGRETQY
TRBV28 | - | 9 | ASSLLYEQY
TRBV7-9 | TRBD1 | 17 | ASSSIPPGTGAMNTEAF
TRBV29-1 | - | 11 | SVGVYDTGELF
TRBV3-1/TRBV3-2 | - | 11 | ASSQDAGYGYT
TRBV19 | - | 10 | ASSFMGGPQH
TRBV7-6 | - | 18 | ASSLARNGAVGVHPGELF
TRBV15 | - | 11 | ATSTDSLSPLH
TRBV2 | - | 12 | ARGDYSSYNEQF
TRBV28 | - | 10 | ASSLMNSPLH
TRBV7-9 | TRBD1 | 11 | ASSPGQGTEAF
TRBV9 | TRBD1 | 13 | ASTHSTGGGNTIY
TRBV11-3 | - | 11 | ASSLAGAEEQY
TRBV7-9 | TRBD1 | 13 | ASSQGQALFEKLF
TRBV2 | TRBD1 | 11 | ASSSGTDYGYT
TRBV19 | TRBD1 | 14 | ASSIPGQGAGQPQH
TRBV7-2 | - | 12 | ASNLNREMDEQY
TRBV19 | - | 10 | ASRTAVHGYT
TRBV19 | - | 14 | ASSIASRASNQPQH